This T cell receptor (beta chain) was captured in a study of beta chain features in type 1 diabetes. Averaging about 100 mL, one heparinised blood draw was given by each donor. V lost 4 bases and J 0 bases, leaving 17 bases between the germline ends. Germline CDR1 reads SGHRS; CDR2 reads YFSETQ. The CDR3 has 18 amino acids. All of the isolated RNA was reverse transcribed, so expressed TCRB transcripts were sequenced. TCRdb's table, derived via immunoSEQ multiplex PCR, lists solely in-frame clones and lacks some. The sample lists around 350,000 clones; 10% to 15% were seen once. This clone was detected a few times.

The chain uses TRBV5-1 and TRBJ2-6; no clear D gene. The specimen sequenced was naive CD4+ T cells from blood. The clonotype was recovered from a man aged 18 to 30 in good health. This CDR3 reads CASSPYRNPPSGANVLTF. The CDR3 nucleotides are TGCGCCAGCAGCCCGTACAGAAACCCACCCTCTGGGGCCAACGTCCTGACTTTC.